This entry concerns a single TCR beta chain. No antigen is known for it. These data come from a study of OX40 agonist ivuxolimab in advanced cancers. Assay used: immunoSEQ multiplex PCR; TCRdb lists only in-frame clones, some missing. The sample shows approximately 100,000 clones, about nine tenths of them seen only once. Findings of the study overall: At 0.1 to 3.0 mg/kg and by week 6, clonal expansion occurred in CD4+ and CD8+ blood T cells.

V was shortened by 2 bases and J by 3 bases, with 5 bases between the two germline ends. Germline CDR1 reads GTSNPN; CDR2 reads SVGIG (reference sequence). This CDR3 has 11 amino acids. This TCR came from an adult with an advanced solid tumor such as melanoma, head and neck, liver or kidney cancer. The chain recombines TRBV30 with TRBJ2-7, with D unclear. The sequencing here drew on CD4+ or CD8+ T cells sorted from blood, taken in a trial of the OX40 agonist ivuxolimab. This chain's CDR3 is CAWSTNYEQYF. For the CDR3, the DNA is TGTGCCTGGAGTACCAACTACGAGCAGTACTTC.